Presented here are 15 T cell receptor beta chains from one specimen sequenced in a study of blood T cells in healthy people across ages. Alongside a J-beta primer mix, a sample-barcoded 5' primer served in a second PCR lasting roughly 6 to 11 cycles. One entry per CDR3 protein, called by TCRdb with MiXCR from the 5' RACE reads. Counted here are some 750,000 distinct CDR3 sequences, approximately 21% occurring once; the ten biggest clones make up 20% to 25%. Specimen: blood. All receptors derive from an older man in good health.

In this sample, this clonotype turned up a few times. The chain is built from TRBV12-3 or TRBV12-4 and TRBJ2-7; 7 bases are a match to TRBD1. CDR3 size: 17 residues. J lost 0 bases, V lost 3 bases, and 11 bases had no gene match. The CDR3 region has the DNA TGTGCCAGCAGTTTGATTACCGGGACAGCTAGCTCCTACGAGCAGTACTTC. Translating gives CASSLITGTASSYEQYF.

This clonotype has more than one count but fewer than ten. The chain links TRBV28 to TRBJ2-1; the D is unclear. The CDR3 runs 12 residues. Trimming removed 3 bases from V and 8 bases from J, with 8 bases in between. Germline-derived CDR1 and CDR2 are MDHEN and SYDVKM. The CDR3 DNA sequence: TGTGCCAGCAGTTTCAGGTTCCATGAGCAGTTCTTC. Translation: CASSFRFHEQFF.

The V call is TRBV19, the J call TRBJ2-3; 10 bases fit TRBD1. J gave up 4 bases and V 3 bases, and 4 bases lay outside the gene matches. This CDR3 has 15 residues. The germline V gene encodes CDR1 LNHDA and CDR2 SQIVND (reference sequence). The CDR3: CASSIPGTGADTQYF. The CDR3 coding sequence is TGTGCCAGTAGTATTCCCGGGACAGGGGCAGATACGCAGTATTTT.

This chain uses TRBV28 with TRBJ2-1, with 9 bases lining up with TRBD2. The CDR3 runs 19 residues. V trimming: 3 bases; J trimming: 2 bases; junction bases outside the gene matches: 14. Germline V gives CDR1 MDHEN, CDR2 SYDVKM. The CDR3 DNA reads TGTGCCAGCAGTTTTGGACTTCGTGCGGGGGGGGCCCCCTACAATGAGCAGTTCTTC. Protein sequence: CASSFGLRAGGAPYNEQFF.

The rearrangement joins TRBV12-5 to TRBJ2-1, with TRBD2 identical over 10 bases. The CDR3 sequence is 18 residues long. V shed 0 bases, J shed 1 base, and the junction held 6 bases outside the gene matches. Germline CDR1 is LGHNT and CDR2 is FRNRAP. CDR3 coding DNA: TGTGCTAGTGGTTTGGTACTGCTAGCGGGAGCTTCCTACAATGAGCAGTTCTTC. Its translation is CASGLVLLAGASYNEQFF. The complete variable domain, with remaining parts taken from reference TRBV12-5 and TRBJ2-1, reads DARVTQTPRHKVTEMGQEVTMRCQPILGHNTVFWYRQTMMQGLELLAYFRNRAPLDDSGMPKDRFSAEMPDATLATLKIQPSEPRDSAVYFCASGLVLLAGASYNEQFFGPGTRLTVL.

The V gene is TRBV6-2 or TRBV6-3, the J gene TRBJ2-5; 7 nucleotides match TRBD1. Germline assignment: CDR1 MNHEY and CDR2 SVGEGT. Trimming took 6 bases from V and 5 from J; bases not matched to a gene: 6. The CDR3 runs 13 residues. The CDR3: CASRIPQGETQYF. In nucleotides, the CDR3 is TGTGCCAGCAGAATACCACAGGGGGAGACCCAGTACTTC.

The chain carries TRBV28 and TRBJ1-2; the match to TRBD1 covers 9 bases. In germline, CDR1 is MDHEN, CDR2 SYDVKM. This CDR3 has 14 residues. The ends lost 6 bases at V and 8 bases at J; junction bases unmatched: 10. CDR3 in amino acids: CASRLPGQGWGYTF. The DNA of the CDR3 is TGTGCCAGCAGACTACCGGGACAGGGTTGGGGCTACACCTTC.

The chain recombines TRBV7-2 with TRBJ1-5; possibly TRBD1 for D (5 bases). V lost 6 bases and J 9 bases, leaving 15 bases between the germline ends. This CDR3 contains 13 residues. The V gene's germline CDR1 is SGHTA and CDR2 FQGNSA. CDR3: CASRPNGAGPQHF. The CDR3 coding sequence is TGTGCCAGCAGGCCTAATGGGGCGGGGCCCCAGCATTTT.

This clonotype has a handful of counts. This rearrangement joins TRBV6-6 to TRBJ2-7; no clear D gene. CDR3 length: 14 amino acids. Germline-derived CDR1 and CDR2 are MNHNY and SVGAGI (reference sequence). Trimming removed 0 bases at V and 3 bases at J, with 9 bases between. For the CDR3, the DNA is TGTGCCAGCAGTTACTCGACGCCAGACTACGAGCAGTACGTC. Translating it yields CASSYSTPDYEQYV.

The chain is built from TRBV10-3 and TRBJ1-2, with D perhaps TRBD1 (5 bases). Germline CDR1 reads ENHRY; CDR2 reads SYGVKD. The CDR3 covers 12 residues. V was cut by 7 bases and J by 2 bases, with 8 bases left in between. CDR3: CAIKWDNYGYTF. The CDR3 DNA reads TGTGCCATCAAGTGGGACAACTATGGCTACACCTTC.

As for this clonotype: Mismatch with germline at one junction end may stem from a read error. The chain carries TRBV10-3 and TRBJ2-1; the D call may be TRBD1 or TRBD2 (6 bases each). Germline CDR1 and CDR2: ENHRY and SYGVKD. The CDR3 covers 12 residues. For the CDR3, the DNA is TGTGCCATCAGAGGAGGGGGAGATGAGCGGTTCTTC. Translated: CAIRGGGDERFF.

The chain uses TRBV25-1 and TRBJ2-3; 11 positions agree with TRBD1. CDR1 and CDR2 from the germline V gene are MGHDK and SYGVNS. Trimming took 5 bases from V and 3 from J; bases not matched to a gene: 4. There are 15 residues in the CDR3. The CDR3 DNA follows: TGTGCCAGCAGTACGGACAGGGGGCCGACAGATACGCAGTATTTT. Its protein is CASSTDRGPTDTQYF. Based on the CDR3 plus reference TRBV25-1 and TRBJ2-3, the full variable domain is EADIYQTPRYLVIGTGKKITLECSQTMGHDKMYWYQQDPGMELHLIHYSYGVNSTEKGDLSSESTVSRIRTEHFPLTLESARPSHTSQYLCASSTDRGPTDTQYFGPGTRLTVL.

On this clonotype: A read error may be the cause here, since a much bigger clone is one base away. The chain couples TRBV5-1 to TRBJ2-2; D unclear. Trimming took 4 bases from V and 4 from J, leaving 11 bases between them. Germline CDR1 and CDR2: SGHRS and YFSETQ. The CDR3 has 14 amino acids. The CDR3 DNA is TGCGCCAGCAGCGCCGAATTGAGCACCGGGGAGCTGTTTTTT. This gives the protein CASSAELSTGELFF.

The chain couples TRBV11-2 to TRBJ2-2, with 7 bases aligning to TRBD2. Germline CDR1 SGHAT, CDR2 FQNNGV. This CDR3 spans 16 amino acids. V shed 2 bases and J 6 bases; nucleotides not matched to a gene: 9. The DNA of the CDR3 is TGTGCCAGCAGCTTATTCCTTGGCGGGAGCTCCGGGGAGCTGTTTTTT. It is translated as CASSLFLGGSSGELFF. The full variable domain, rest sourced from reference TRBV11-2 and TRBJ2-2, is EAGVAQSPRYKIIEKRQSVAFWCNPISGHATLYWYQQILGQGPKLLIQFQNNGVVDDSQLPKDRFSAERLKGVDSTLKIQPAKLEDSAVYLCASSLFLGGSSGELFFGEGSRLTVL.

DNA for the CDR3: TGTGCCAGCTCAACGTCGAACGTTAGGGAAAAACTGTTTTTT. Translating it yields CASSTSNVREKLFF. The chain uses TRBV18 and TRBJ1-4, with unresolved D. CDR1 and CDR2 (germline): KGHSH, LQKENI. Trimming left V 5 bases short and J 8 bases short, with 15 bases between. CDR3 length: 14 amino acids.